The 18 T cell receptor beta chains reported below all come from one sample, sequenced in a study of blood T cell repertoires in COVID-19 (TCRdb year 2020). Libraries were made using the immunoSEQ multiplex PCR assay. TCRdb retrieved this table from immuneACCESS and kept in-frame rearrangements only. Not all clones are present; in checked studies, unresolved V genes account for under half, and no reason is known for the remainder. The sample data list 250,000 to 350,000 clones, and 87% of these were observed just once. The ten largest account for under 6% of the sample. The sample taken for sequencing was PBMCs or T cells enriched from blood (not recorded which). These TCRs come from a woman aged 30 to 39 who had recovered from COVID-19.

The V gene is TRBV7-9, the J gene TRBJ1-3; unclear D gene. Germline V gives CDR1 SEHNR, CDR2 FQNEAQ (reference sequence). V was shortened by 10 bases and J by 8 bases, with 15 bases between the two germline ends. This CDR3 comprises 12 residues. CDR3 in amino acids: CAIQRNGDTIYF. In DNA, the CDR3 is TGTGCCATCCAGCGAAACGGGGACACCATATATTTT.

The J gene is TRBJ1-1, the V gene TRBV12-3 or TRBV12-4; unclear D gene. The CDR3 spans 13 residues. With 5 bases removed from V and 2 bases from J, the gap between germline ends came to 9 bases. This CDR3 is CASSGRYNTEAFF. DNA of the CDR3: TGTGCCAGCAGTGGCCGATATAACACTGAAGCTTTCTTT.

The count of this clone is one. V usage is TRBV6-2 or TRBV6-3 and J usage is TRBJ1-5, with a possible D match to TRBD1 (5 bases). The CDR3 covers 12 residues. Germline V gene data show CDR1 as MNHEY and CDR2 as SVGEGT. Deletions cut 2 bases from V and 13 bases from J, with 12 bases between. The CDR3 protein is CASSYRQLQQHF. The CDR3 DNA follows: TGTGCCAGCAGTTACCGACAGCTTCAACAGCATTTT.

CDR3 nucleotide sequence: TGTGCCAGTAGTATAGATGTCGGTAGCAATCAGCCCCAGCATTTT. Its protein is CASSIDVGSNQPQHF. The rearrangement links TRBV19 to TRBJ1-5; unclear D gene. Trimming shortened V by 0 bases and J by 0 bases, and 6 bases separated the two germline ends. Germline values: CDR1 LNHDA, CDR2 SQIVND (reference sequence). The CDR3 runs to 15 residues.

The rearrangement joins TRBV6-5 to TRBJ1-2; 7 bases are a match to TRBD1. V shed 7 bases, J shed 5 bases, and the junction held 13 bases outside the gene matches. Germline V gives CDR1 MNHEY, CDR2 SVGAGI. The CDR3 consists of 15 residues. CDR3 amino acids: CASITSLQGRYGYTF. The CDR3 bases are TGTGCCAGCATCACATCCCTACAGGGGAGGTATGGCTACACCTTC.

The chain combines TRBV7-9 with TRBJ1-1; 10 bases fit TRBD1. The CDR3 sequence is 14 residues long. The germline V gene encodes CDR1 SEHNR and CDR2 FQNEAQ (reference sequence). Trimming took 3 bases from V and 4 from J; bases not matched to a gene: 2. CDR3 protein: CASSLGQGRTEAFF. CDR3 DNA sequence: TGTGCCAGCAGCTTGGGACAGGGGCGCACTGAAGCTTTCTTT.

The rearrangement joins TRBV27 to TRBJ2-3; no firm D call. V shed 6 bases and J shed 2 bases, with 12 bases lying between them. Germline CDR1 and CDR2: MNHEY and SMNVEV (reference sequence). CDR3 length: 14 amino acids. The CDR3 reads CASSPEATTDTQYF. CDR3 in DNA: TGTGCCAGCAGCCCCGAAGCGACCACAGATACGCAGTATTTT.

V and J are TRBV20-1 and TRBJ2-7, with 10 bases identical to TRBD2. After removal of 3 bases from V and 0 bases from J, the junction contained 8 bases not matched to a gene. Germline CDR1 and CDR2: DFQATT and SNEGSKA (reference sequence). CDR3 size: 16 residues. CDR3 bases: TGCAGTGCTAGTTCTAGCGGGGGCCGAAGCTCCTACGAGCAGTACTTC. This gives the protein CSASSSGGRSSYEQYF.

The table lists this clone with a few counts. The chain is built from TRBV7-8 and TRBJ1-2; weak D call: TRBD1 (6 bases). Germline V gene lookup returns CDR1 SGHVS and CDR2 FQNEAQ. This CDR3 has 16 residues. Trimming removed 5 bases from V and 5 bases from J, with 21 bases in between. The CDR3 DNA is TGTGCCAGCAGCCTAAGCCGGGACATTCTTCCTTATGGCTACACCTTC. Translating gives CASSLSRDILPYGYTF.

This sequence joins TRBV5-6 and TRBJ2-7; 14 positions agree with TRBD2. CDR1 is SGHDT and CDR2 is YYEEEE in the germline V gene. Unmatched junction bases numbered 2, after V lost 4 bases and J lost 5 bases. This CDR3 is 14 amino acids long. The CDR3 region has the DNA TGTGCCAGCAGCCAGGGACTAGCGGGGGACGAGCAGTACTTC. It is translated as CASSQGLAGDEQYF.

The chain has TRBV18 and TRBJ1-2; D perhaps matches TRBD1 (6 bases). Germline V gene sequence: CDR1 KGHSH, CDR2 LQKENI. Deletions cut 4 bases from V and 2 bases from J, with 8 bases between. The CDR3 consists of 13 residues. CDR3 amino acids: CASSQQGNYGYTF. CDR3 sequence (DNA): TGTGCCAGCTCACAACAGGGAAACTATGGCTACACCTTC.

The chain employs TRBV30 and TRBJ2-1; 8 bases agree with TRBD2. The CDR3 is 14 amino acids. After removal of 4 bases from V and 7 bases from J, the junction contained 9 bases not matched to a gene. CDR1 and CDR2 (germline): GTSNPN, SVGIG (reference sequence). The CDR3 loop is CAWTPGGLGNEQFF. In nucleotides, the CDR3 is TGTGCCTGGACCCCGGGGGGGCTAGGGAATGAGCAGTTCTTC.

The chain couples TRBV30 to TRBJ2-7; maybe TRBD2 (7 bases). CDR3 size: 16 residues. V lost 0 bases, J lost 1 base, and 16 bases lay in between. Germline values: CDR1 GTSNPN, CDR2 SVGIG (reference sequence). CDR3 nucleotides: TGTGCCTGGAGTGTAGGGGGGGTAACCGCGTCCTACGAGCAGTACTTC. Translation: CAWSVGGVTASYEQYF. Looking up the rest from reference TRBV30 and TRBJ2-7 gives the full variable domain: SQTIHQWPATLVQPVGSPLSLECTVEGTSNPNLYWYRQAAGRGLQLLFYSVGIGQISSEVPQNLSASRPQDRQFILSSKKLLLSDSGFYLCAWSVGGVTASYEQYFGPGTRLTVT.

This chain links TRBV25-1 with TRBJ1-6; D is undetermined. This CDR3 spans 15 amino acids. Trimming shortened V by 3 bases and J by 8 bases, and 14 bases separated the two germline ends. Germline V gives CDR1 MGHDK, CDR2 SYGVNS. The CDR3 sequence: CASSERIIDDSPLHF. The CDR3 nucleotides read TGTGCCAGCAGTGAGCGGATCATAGATGATTCACCCCTCCACTTT.

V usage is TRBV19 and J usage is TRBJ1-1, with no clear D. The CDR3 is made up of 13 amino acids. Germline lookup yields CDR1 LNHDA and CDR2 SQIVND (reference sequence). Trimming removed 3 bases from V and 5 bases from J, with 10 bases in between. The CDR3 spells CASSMMRTTEAFF. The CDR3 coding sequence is TGTGCCAGTAGTATGATGCGAACTACTGAAGCTTTCTTT.

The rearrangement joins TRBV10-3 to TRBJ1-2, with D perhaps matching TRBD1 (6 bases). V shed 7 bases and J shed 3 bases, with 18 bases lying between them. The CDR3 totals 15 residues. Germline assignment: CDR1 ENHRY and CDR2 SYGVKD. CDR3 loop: CAIKPPGVGDYGYTF. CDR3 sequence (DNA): TGTGCCATCAAACCCCCAGGGGTTGGGGACTATGGCTACACCTTC.

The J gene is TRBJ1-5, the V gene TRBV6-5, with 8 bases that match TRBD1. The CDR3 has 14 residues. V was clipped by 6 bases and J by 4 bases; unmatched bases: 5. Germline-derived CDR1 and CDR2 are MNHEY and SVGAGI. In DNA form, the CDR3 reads TGTGCCAGCAGGAAAACAGGGGGAAATCAGCCCCAGCATTTT. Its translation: CASRKTGGNQPQHF.

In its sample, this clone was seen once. In nucleotides, the CDR3 is TGCGCCAGCAGGGGGGAGGCTGGCGCTTTCTTT. It codes for CASRGEAGAFF. The V call is TRBV5-1, the J call TRBJ1-1; D perhaps matches TRBD1 (5 bases). Germline values: CDR1 SGHRS, CDR2 YFSETQ. Trimming stripped 5 bases from V and 11 bases from J, with 13 bases between. The CDR3 has 11 amino acids. The complete variable domain, with remaining parts taken from reference TRBV5-1 and TRBJ1-1, reads KAGVTQTPRYLIKTRGQQVTLSCSPISGHRSVSWYQQTPGQGLQFLFEYFSETQRNKGNFPGRFSGRQFSNSRSEMNVSTLELGDSALYLCASRGEAGAFFGQGTRLTVV.